There are many counts of the clone carrying this T cell receptor (beta chain). The authors ran a second PCR of roughly 7 to 11 cycles using a sample-barcoded 5' primer and a J-beta primer mix. Each cDNA was tagged by a template-switch adaptor containing 12 random nucleotides. TCRdb redid the calling of the 5' RACE reads with MiXCR, one entry per CDR3 protein. The sample shows about 670,000 distinct CDR3 sequences, over 40% of them seen only once. This CDR3 is built from 11 residues. Germline V gene lookup returns CDR1 DFQATT and CDR2 SNEGSKA (reference sequence). V was clipped by 5 bases and J by 8 bases, with 12 bases between them. The data are from a study of blood T cells in healthy people across ages.

The source is an elderly woman in good health. The sample consisted of blood. V gene TRBV20-1 combines with J gene TRBJ1-2, with unresolved D. CDR3 DNA sequence: TGCAGTGCTCGCGAGCCGGGGGGCTACACCTTC. Encoded protein: CSAREPGGYTF.